Listed here are 13 T cell receptor beta chains from one sample, sequenced in a study of shared clonotypes between healthy human individuals. Clones were read by immunoSEQ multiplex PCR, and TCRdb kept only the in-frame ones, dropping some. The sample yields about 1 million clones, 75% seen once. Sequences were obtained from memory CD4+ T cells sorted from blood. Subset described: CD45RA-negative fraction. All receptors come from a man younger than 30 in good health.

This clone was observed a single time. The V call is TRBV5-6, the J call TRBJ1-2, with D perhaps matching TRBD1 (5 bases). The CDR3 totals 13 residues. Germline V gives CDR1 SGHDT, CDR2 YYEEEE. The V gene lost 4 bases and the J gene lost 2 bases, with 9 bases spanning the gap. Here the CDR3 reads CASSTGRNYGYTF. The CDR3 bases are TGTGCCAGCAGCACGGGACGGAACTATGGCTACACCTTC.

This chain links TRBV6-1 with TRBJ1-1, with D uncertain. The V end lost 10 bases, the J end lost 3 bases, and 21 bases lay between the germline ends. Germline loops: CDR1 MNHNS, CDR2 SASEGT. The CDR3 runs to 15 residues. The CDR3 spells CANIPWRNGDTEAFF. CDR3 bases: TGTGCCAACATACCTTGGCGAAACGGGGACACTGAAGCTTTCTTT.

There are a few counts of this clone. The chain couples TRBV4-2 to TRBJ1-5, with TRBD1 matching over 7 bases. J was trimmed by 6 bases and V by 6 bases; bases with no gene match: 11. CDR3 length equals 15 residues. Germline CDR1 is LGHNA and CDR2 is YNFKEQ. CDR3 nucleotides: TGTGCCAGCAGTCGAGACACAGGGGAAAGTCAGCCCCAGCATTTT. This gives the protein CASSRDTGESQPQHF.

V usage is TRBV9 and J usage is TRBJ2-5, with D tentatively TRBD1 or TRBD2 (5 bases each). This CDR3 has 15 amino acids. CDR1 is SGDLS, CDR2 YYNGEE, per germline. Trimming shortened V by 4 bases and J by 0 bases, and 13 bases separated the two germline ends. CDR3 region: CASSRDQLYQETQYF. The CDR3 DNA follows: TGTGCCAGCAGCCGGGACCAACTGTACCAAGAGACCCAGTACTTC. The full variable domain, its missing parts supplied by reference TRBV9 and TRBJ2-5, is DSGVTQTPKHLITATGQRVTLRCSPRSGDLSVYWYQQSLDQGLQFLIQYYNGEERAKGNILERFSAQQFPDLHSELNLSSLELGDSALYFCASSRDQLYQETQYFGPGTRLLVL.

This clone turned up a few times. J is TRBJ2-4 and V is TRBV20-1, with TRBD1 as a possible D gene (5 bases). The V end lost 5 bases, the J end lost 12 bases, and 14 bases lay between the germline ends. Looked up from germline, CDR1 is DFQATT and CDR2 is SNEGSKA (reference sequence). The CDR3 runs 11 residues. The CDR3 DNA follows: TGCAGTGCTGACCACTCACAGGATCAGTACTTC. It codes for CSADHSQDQYF.

CDR3 DNA sequence: TGTGCCAGCAGTTACTCGGAGACTACATTTTACGCTGAAGCTTTCTTT. Its protein is CASSYSETTFYAEAFF. The chain employs TRBV6-6 and TRBJ1-1; the D is unclear. Deletions cut 0 bases from V and 6 bases from J, with 17 bases between. Germline CDR1 MNHNY, CDR2 SVGAGI (reference sequence). CDR3 size: 16 residues.

This chain uses TRBV6-5 with TRBJ2-3; 11 bases are shared with TRBD1. Germline CDR1 is MNHEY and CDR2 is SVGAGI. The CDR3 has 16 amino acids. Unmatched junction bases numbered 2, after V lost 2 bases and J lost 1 base. This CDR3 is CASSYGQGAGTDTQYF. The CDR3 bases are TGTGCCAGCAGTTACGGACAGGGGGCCGGCACAGATACGCAGTATTTT.

There are many counts of this clone. Other DNA sequences in this specimen translate into the identical CDR3. The V and J genes are TRBV7-2 and TRBJ2-7; 9 nucleotides agree with TRBD2. The CDR3 runs to 15 residues. Trimming took 1 base from V and 4 from J; bases not matched to a gene: 5. Germline assignment: CDR1 SGHTA and CDR2 FQGNSA. The CDR3, as DNA: TGTGCCAGCAGCTTAGAGGCTAGCGGGACATACGAGCAGTACTTC. This codes for CASSLEASGTYEQYF. Full variable domain (remainder filled in from reference TRBV7-2 and TRBJ2-7): GAGVSQSPSNKVTEKGKDVELRCDPISGHTALYWYRQSLGQGLEFLIYFQGNSAPDKSGLPSDRFSAERTGGSVSTLTIQRTQQEDSAVYLCASSLEASGTYEQYFGPGTRLTVT.

The chain is built from TRBV6-6 and TRBJ2-5, with D possibly TRBD1 on 6 matching bases. This CDR3 is 14 amino acids long. Germline V gives CDR1 MNHNY, CDR2 SVGAGI (reference sequence). Trimming took off 6 bases at V and 5 bases at J, with 16 bases between the two ends. In nucleotides, the CDR3 is TGTGCCAGCAGCTGGGGGCCAGGAGTGGAGACCCAGTACTTC. Encoded protein: CASSWGPGVETQYF.

Regarding this clone: This specimen includes other DNA sequences encoding the same CDR3. The V call is TRBV2, the J call TRBJ2-7; D remains ambiguous. There are 12 residues in the CDR3. Trimming took off 6 bases at V and 3 bases at J, with 9 bases between the two ends. CDR1 and CDR2 from the germline V gene are SNHLY and FYNNEI. The CDR3 bases are TGTGCCAGCAGAGGCCAGAGCTACGAGCAGTACTTC. Its protein product is CASRGQSYEQYF.

The chain uses TRBV5-1 and TRBJ2-7; a weak D match, TRBD2 (6 bases). Germline CDR1 reads SGHRS; CDR2 reads YFSETQ. The CDR3 covers 13 residues. V lost 7 bases to trimming and J lost 5 bases, with 16 bases between them. The CDR3 is CASRAAASDEQYF. The CDR3 nucleotides are TGCGCCAGCCGGGCGGCGGCTAGCGACGAGCAGTACTTC.

To note about this clone: Germline and junction disagree at one end, which may indicate a read error. The chain couples TRBV7-7 to TRBJ2-2; D is unclear. This CDR3 is built from 13 residues. CDR1 SSHAT and CDR2 FNYEAQ come from the germline V gene (reference sequence). CDR3 loop: CASSLSWTGELFF. DNA of the CDR3: TGTGCTAGCAGCCTAAGTTGGACCGGGGAGCTGTTTTTT.

The chain employs TRBV10-3 and TRBJ1-1; 8 nucleotides match TRBD1. With 5 bases clipped from V and 4 bases from J, the junction kept 3 bases outside the gene matches. In germline, CDR1 is ENHRY, CDR2 SYGVKD. The CDR3 has 13 amino acids. CDR3 bases: TGTGCCATCAGTTCCGACAGGGGCACTGAAGCTTTCTTT. Protein: CAISSDRGTEAFF.